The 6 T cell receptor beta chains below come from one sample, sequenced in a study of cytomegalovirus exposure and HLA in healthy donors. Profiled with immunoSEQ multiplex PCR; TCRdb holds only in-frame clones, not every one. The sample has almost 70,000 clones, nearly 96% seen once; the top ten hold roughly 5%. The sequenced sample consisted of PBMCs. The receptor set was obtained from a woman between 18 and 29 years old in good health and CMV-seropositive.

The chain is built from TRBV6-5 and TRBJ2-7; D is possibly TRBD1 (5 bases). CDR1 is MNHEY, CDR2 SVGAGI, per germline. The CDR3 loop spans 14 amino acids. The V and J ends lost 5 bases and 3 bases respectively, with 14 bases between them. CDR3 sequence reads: CASSRLTGNYEQYF. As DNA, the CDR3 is TGTGCCAGCAGTCGTTTAACAGGAAACTACGAGCAGTACTTC.

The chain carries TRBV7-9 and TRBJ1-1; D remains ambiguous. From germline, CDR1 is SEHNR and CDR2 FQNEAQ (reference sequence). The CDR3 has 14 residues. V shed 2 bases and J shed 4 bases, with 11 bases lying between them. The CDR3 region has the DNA TGTGCCAGCAGCTTACTTTCTCCCCTCACTGAAGCTTTCTTT. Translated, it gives CASSLLSPLTEAFF.

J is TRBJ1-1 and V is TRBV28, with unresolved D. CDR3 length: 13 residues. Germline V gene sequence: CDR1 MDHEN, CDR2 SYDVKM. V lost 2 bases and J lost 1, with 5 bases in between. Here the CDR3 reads CASSLVQNTEAFF. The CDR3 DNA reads TGTGCCAGCAGTTTAGTTCAGAACACTGAAGCTTTCTTT.

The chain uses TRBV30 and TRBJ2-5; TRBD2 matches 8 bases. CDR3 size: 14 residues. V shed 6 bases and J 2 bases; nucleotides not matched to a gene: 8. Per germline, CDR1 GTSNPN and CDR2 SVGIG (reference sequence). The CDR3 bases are TGTGCCTGCACCCGGGGGGGACCACAAGAGACCCAGTACTTC. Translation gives CACTRGGPQETQYF.

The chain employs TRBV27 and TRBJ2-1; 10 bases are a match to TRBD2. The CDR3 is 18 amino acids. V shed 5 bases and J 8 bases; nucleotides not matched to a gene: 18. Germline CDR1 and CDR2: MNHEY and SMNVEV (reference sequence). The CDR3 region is CASSLSRPAGGIGDEQFF. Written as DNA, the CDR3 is TGTGCCAGCAGTCTCTCCCGTCCAGCGGGAGGGATCGGCGATGAGCAGTTCTTC.

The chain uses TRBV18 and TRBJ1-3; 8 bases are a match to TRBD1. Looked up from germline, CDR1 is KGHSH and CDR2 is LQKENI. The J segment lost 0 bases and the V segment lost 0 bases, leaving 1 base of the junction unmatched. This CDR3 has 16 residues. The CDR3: CASSPPGQVSGNTIYF. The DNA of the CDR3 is TGTGCCAGCTCACCACCGGGACAGGTCTCTGGAAACACCATATATTTT.